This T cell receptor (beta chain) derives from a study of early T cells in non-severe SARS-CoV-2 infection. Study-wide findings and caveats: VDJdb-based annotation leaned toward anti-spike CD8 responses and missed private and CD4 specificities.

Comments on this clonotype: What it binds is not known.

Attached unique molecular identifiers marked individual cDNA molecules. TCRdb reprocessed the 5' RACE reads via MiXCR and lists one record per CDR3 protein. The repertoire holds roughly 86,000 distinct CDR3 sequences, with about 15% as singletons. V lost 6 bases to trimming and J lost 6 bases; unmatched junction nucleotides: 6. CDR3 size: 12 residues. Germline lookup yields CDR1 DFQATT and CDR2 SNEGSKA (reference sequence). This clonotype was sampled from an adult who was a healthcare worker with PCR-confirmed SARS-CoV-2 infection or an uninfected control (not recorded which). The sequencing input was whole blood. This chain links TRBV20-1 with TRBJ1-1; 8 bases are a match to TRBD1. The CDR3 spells CSARRTGPEAFF. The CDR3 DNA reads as TGCAGTGCCCGTAGGACAGGGCCTGAAGCTTTCTTT.